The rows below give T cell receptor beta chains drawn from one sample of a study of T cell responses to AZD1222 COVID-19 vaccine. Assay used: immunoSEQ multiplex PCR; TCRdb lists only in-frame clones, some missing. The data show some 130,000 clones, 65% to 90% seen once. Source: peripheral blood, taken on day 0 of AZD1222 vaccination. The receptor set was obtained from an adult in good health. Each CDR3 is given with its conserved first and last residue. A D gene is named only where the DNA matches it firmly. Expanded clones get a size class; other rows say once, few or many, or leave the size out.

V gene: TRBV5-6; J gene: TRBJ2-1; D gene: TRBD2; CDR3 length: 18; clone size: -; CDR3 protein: CASTARTSGVGRGNEQFF; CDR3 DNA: TGTGCCAGCACTGCCCGGACTAGCGGGGTGGGGAGGGGCAATGAGCAGTTCTTC
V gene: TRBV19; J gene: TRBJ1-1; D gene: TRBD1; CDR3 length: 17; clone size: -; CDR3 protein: CASSLSWVGQGSTEAFF; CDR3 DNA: TGTGCCAGTAGTCTTTCCTGGGTCGGACAGGGAAGCACTGAAGCTTTCTTT
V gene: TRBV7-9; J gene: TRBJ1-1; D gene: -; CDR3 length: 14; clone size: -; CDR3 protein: CASSPTGKNTEAFF; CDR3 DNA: TGTGCCAGCAGCCCGACAGGTAAGAACACTGAAGCTTTCTTT
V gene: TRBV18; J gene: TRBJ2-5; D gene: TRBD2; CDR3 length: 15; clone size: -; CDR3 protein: CASSLGLAGGETQYF; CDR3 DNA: TGTGCCAGCTCACTCGGACTAGCGGGCGGGGAGACCCAGTACTTC
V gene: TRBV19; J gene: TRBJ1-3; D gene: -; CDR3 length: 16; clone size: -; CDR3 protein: CASSMGGTDSGNTIYF; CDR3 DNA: TGTGCCAGTAGTATGGGCGGGACGGACTCTGGAAACACCATATATTTT
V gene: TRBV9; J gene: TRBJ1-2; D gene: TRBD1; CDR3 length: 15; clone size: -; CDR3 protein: CASSVGDRVVYGYTF; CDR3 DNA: TGTGCCAGCAGCGTAGGGGACAGGGTAGTCTATGGCTACACCTTC
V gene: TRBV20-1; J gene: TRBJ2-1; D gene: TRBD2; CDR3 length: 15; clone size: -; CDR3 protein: CSASPLAGVPSEQFF; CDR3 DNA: TGCAGTGCTAGTCCCCTAGCGGGGGTCCCTTCCGAGCAGTTCTTC
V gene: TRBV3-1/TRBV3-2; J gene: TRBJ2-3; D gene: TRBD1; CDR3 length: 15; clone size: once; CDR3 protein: CASSSRDRGTDTQYF; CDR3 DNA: TGTGCCAGCAGCTCCCGGGACAGGGGCACAGATACGCAGTATTTT
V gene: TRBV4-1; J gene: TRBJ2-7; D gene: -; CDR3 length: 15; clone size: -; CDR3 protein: CASSQDQGRALPQYF; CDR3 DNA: TGCGCCAGCAGCCAAGATCAGGGCAGGGCCCTCCCCCAGTACTTC
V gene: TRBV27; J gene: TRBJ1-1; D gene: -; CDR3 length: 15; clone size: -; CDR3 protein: CASSLRGPVGSEAFF; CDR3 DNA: TGTGCCAGCAGTTTACGGGGTCCCGTGGGGTCTGAAGCTTTCTTT
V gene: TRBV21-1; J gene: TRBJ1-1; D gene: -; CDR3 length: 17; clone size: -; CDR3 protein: CASSKEGSGRGQTEAFF; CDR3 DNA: TGTGCCAGCAGCAAAGAGGGGTCGGGCAGGGGGCAAACTGAAGCTTTCTTT
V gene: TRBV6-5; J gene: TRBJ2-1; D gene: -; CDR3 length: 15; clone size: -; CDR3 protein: CASSYTQGGYNEQFF; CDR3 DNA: TGTGCCAGCAGTTACACGCAGGGGGGCTACAATGAGCAGTTCTTC
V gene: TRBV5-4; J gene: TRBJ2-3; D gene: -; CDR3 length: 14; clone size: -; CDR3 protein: CASSLRGGTDTQYF; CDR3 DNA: TGTGCCAGCAGCCTCCGTGGGGGGACAGATACGCAGTATTTT
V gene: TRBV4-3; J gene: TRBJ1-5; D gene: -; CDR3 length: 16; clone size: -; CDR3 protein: CASSSGSGVSNQPQHF; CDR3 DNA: TGCGCCAGCAGTTCGGGATCGGGAGTTAGCAATCAGCCCCAGCATTTT
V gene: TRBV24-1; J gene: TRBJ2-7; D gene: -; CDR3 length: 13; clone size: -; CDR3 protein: CATSDHGSYEQYF; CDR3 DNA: TGTGCCACCAGTGATCACGGTTCCTACGAGCAGTACTTC
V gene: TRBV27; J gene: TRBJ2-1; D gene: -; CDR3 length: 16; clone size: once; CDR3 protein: CASTHSGLRAYNEQFF; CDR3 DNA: TGTGCCAGCACCCACTCTGGTCTGAGGGCCTACAATGAGCAGTTCTTC
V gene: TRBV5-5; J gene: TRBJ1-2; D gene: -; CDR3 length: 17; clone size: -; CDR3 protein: CASRNTPARANNYGYTF; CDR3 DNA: TGTGCCAGCAGAAATACCCCGGCCAGGGCGAATAACTATGGCTACACCTTC
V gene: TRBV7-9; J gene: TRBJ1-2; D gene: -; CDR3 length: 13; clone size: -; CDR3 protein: CASSLADWSGYTF; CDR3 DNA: TGTGCCAGCAGCTTAGCGGATTGGAGTGGCTACACCTTC
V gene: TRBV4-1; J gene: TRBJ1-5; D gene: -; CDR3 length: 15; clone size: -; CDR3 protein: CASSLGTDLRQPQHF; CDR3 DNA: TGCGCCAGCAGCCTCGGGACCGACCTACGACAGCCCCAGCATTTT
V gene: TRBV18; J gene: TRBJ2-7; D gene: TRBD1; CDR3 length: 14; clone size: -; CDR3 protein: CASSAGTGHYEQYF; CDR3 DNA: TGTGCCAGCTCAGCCGGGACAGGGCATTACGAGCAGTACTTC
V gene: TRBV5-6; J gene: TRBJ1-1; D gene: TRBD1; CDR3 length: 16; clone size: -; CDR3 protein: CASSLYSSGGPYEAFF; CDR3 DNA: TGTGCCAGCAGCTTGTATTCTTCAGGGGGACCCTATGAAGCTTTCTTT
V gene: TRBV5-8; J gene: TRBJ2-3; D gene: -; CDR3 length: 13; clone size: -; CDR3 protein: CASSVRGTDTQYF; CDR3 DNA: TGTGCCAGCAGCGTGCGGGGCACAGATACGCAGTATTTT
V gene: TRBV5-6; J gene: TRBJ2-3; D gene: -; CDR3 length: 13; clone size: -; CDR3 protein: CASSLRDTDTQYF; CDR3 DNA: TGTGCCAGCAGCTTGAGGGACACGGATACGCAGTATTTT
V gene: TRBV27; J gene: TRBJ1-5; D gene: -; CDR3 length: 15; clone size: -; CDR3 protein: CASGETDSRNQPQHF; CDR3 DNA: TGTGCCAGCGGCGAAACGGACAGCCGCAATCAGCCCCAGCATTTT
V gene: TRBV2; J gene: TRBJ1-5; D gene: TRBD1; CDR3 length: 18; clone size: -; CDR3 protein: CASSETGQGGYSNQPQHF; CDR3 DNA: TGTGCCAGCAGCGAAACCGGACAGGGAGGTTATAGCAATCAGCCCCAGCATTTT
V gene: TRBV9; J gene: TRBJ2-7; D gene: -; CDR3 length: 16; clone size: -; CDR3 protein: CASSDLGTDIIYEQYF; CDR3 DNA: TGTGCCAGCAGTGACCTCGGGACTGACATTATCTACGAGCAGTACTTC
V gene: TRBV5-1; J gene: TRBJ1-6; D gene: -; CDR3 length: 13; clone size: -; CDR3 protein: CASSANYNSPLHF; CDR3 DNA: TGCGCCAGCAGCGCCAACTATAATTCACCCCTCCACTTT
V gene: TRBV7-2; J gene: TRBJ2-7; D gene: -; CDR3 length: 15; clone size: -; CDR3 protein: CASSLAQGGGDEQYF; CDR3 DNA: TGTGCCAGCAGCTTAGCGCAAGGGGGGGGTGACGAGCAGTACTTC
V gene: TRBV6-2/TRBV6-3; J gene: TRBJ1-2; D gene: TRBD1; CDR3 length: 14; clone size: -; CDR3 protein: CASSYRTGGYGYTF; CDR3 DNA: TGTGCCAGCAGTTACAGGACAGGGGGCTATGGCTACACCTTC
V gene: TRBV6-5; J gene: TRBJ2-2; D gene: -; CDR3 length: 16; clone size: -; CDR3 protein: CASSFLDRLNTGELFF; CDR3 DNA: TGTGCCAGCAGTTTCTTGGACCGCTTGAACACCGGGGAGCTGTTTTTT
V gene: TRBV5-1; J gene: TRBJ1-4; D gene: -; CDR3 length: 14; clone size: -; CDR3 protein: CASSQQGWNEKLFF; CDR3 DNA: TGCGCCAGCAGCCAACAGGGATGGAATGAAAAACTGTTTTTT
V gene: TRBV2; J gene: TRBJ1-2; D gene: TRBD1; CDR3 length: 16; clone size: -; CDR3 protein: CASSPRGGKFAYGYTF; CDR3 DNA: TGTGCCAGCAGCCCCAGGGGGGGAAAGTTCGCCTATGGCTACACCTTC
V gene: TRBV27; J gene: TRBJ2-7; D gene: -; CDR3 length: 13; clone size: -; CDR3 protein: CASSQSGSREQYF; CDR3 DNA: TGTGCCAGCAGTCAATCCGGCTCGAGAGAGCAGTACTTC
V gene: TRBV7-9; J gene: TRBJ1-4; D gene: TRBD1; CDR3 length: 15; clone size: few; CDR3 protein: CASSLGAGQVEKLFF; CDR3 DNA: TGTGCCAGCAGCTTGGGAGCCGGACAGGTTGAAAAACTGTTTTTT
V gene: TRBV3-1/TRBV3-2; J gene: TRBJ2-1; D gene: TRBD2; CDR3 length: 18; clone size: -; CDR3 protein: CASSQSLAGGEKRNEQFF; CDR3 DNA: TGTGCCAGCAGCCAATCATTAGCGGGGGGGGAGAAGAGGAATGAGCAGTTCTTC
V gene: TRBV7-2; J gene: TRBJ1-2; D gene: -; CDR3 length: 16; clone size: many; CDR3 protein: CASSLFPQTVGYGYTF; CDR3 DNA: TGTGCCAGCAGCTTATTCCCGCAGACAGTAGGCTATGGCTACACCTTC
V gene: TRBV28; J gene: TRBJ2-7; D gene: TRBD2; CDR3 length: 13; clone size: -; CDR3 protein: CASRSGGGYEQYF; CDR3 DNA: TGTGCCAGCCGAAGCGGGGGAGGCTACGAGCAGTACTTC
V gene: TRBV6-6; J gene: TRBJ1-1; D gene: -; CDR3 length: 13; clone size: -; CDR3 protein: CASSAQFNTEAFF; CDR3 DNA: TGTGCCAGCAGCGCACAGTTTAACACTGAAGCTTTCTTT
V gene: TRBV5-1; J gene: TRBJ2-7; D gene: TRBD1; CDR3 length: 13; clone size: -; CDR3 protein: CASSWTGSYEQYF; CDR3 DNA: TGCGCCAGCAGCTGGACAGGGTCCTACGAGCAGTACTTC
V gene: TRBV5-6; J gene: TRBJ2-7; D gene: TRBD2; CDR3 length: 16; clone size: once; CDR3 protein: CASSPLGSGGAEEQYF; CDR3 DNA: TGTGCCAGCAGCCCCCTCGGGAGCGGGGGGGCTGAGGAGCAGTACTTC
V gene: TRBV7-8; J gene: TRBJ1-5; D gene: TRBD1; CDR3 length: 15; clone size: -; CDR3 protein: CASSHQSGGYQPQHF; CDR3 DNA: TGTGCCAGCAGCCACCAGTCAGGGGGCTATCAGCCCCAGCATTTT
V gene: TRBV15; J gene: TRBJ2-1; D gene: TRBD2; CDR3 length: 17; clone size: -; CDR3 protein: CATSSTNGGVRYNEQFF; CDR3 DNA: TGTGCCACCAGCTCCACTAACGGGGGGGTTAGGTACAATGAGCAGTTCTTC
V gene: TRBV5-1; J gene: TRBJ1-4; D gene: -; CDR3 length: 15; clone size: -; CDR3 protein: CASSFRSTTNEKLFF; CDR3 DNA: TGCGCCAGCAGCTTCAGGAGCACGACTAATGAAAAACTGTTTTTT
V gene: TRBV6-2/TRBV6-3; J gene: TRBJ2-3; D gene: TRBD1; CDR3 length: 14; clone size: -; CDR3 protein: CASSTGQVADTQYF; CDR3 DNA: TGTGCCAGCAGTACAGGACAGGTAGCAGATACGCAGTATTTT
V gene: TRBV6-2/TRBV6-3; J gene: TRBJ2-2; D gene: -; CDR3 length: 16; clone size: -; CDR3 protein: CASSYYEAPNTGELFF; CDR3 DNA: TGTGCCAGCAGTTACTACGAAGCTCCGAACACCGGGGAGCTGTTTTTT
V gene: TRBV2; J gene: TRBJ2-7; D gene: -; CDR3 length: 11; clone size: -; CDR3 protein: CASSGGGEQYF; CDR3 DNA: TGTGCCAGCAGTGGAGGGGGGGAGCAGTACTTC
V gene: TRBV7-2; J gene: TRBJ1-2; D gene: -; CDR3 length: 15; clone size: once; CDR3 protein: CASSWATGVGNGYTF; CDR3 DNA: TGTGCCAGCAGCTGGGCTACAGGAGTGGGGAATGGCTACACCTTC